These 13 T cell receptor beta chains were all obtained from the same sample, sequenced in a study of cytomegalovirus exposure and HLA in healthy donors. PCR amplification relied on 60 Vbeta primers (plus 13 Jbeta primers). TCRdb's copy holds only in-frame clones and misses some; the assay was immunoSEQ multiplex PCR. The data hold approximately 220,000 clones, with 65% to 85% observed a single time. Material for sequencing was PBMCs. Every receptor here comes from a boy aged 2 to 10 in good health and CMV-seronegative.

This clone appeared a single time. The chain uses TRBV7-8 and TRBJ2-5, with TRBD1 matching 8 bases. The length of the CDR3 is 17 residues. Germline CDR1 is SGHVS and CDR2 is FQNEAQ. V was clipped by 4 bases and J by 2 bases; unmatched bases: 12. This chain's CDR3 is CASSYTPGQGPQETQYF. CDR3 sequence (DNA): TGTGCCAGCAGCTATACCCCTGGACAGGGTCCGCAAGAGACCCAGTACTTC. The full variable domain, rest sourced from reference TRBV7-8 and TRBJ2-5, is GAGVSQSPRYKVAKRGQDVALRCDPISGHVSLFWYQQALGQGPEFLTYFQNEAQLDKSGLPSDRFFAERPEGSVSTLKIQRTQQEDSAVYLCASSYTPGQGPQETQYFGPGTRLLVL.

This chain connects TRBV11-2 to TRBJ1-2, with no clear D. Germline assignment: CDR1 SGHAT and CDR2 FQNNGV. V gave up 4 bases and J gave up 4 bases, with 16 bases separating them. The CDR3 is made up of 15 amino acids. The CDR3 region is CASSSPLQARYGYTF. The CDR3 DNA reads as TGTGCCAGCAGCTCGCCCCTGCAGGCCCGCTATGGCTACACCTTC.

The V and J genes are TRBV4-1 and TRBJ2-5; TRBD2 matches 7 bases. The J call may be mistaken, given a closer DNA end match to TRBJ2-7. This CDR3 is 14 amino acids long. Germline CDR1 and CDR2: MGHRA and YSYEKL. CDR3 DNA: TGCGCCAGCAGCCAAGATTTCCGGGGGGTCGAGCAGTACTTC. The encoded protein is CASSQDFRGVEQYF.

J is TRBJ2-2 and V is TRBV27, with 8 nucleotides matching TRBD2. The CDR3 runs 15 residues. The junction had 3 bases not matched to a gene; V was cut back by 5 bases and J by 1 base. CDR1 is MNHEY, CDR2 SMNVEV, per germline (reference sequence). CDR3 sequence reads: CASSVAGLNTGELFF. The DNA for the CDR3 is TGTGCCAGCAGTGTAGCGGGATTGAACACCGGGGAGCTGTTTTTT.

This clone was counted between two and nine times. V and J are TRBV11-2 and TRBJ1-6; D unresolved. There are 13 residues in the CDR3. Looked up from germline, CDR1 is SGHAT and CDR2 is FQNNGV. V lost 5 bases, J lost 10 bases, and 12 bases lay in between. The CDR3 protein is CASSPTSISPLHF. CDR3 DNA: TGTGCCAGCAGCCCAACCAGTATATCACCCCTCCACTTT.

The chain recombines TRBV7-9 with TRBJ2-5; 7 bases map to TRBD1. TRBJ2-7 explains the end of the DNA better; the J call may be wrong. Germline CDR1 and CDR2: SEHNR and FQNEAQ (reference sequence). This CDR3 comprises 16 residues. This CDR3 reads CASSPGQTIPTYEQYF. DNA for the CDR3: TGTGCCAGCAGCCCGGGACAGACAATTCCCACCTACGAGCAGTACTTC.

CDR3 region: CATSWTSGDLIEQFF. The CDR3 DNA sequence: TGTGCCACTTCCTGGACTAGCGGGGACTTAATTGAGCAGTTCTTC. The chain links TRBV19 to TRBJ2-1; 12 bases are shared with TRBD2. CDR1 and CDR2 (germline): LNHDA, SQIVND (reference sequence). The CDR3 is made up of 15 amino acids. The trim removed 10 bases at V and 9 bases at J, leaving 13 bases unmatched.

The rearrangement joins TRBV5-1 to TRBJ2-5; weak D call: TRBD1 (6 bases). The V end lost 3 bases, the J end lost 4 bases, and 10 bases lay between the germline ends. The CDR3 is 13 amino acids. CDR1 is SGHRS and CDR2 is YFSETQ in the germline V gene. CDR3 loop: CASSYQGGETQYF. The CDR3 DNA reads as TGCGCCAGCAGCTACCAAGGGGGAGAGACCCAGTACTTC.

The genes are TRBV4-2 and TRBJ2-5; 8 nucleotides agree with TRBD2. The last part of the DNA fits TRBJ2-7 better; the J call may be wrong. The CDR3 contains 16 residues. In germline, CDR1 is LGHNA, CDR2 YNFKEQ. This CDR3 is CASSQGRAGGPYEQYF. The CDR3 DNA sequence: TGTGCCAGCAGCCAAGGCCGTGCGGGGGGCCCCTACGAGCAGTACTTC.

V is TRBV14 and J is TRBJ2-3; no reliable D call. Trimming pared 4 bases from V and 2 bases from J, leaving 4 bases between. The CDR3 has 12 amino acids. The V gene's germline CDR1 is SGHDN and CDR2 FVKESK. The CDR3 here is CASSPVTDTQYF. CDR3 DNA: TGTGCCAGCAGCCCCGTCACAGATACGCAGTATTTT. Complete variable domain (other parts from reference TRBV14 and TRBJ2-3): EAGVTQFPSHSVIEKGQTVTLRCDPISGHDNLYWYRRVMGKEIKFLLHFVKESKQDESGMPNNRFLAERTGGTYSTLKVQPAELEDSGVYFCASSPVTDTQYFGPGTRLTVL.

V and J are TRBV6-1 and TRBJ2-7; 9 bases agree with TRBD2. The J segment lost 2 bases and the V segment lost 8 bases, leaving 7 bases of the junction unmatched. The CDR3 consists of 14 residues. Germline loops: CDR1 MNHNS, CDR2 SASEGT. As DNA, the CDR3 is TGTGCCAGCCAGCTGACTAGCGGACCCTACGAGCAGTACTTC. It specifies CASQLTSGPYEQYF.

The chain couples TRBV7-6 to TRBJ2-7; D unresolved. Germline CDR1 is SGHVS and CDR2 is FNYEAQ. The CDR3 has 13 residues. V was pared by 5 bases and J by 4 bases, with 12 bases between. CDR3 loop: CASSLSLEYEQYF. The CDR3 DNA reads TGTGCCAGCAGCCTATCCCTAGAGTACGAGCAGTACTTC.

The chain employs TRBV10-3 and TRBJ2-7; possible D gene TRBD1, 6 bases. With 4 bases removed from V and 7 bases from J, the gap between germline ends came to 8 bases. Germline assignment: CDR1 ENHRY and CDR2 SYGVKD. This CDR3 is built from 11 residues. CDR3 bases: TGTGCCATCAGTGGAGGGACAGAGCAGTACTTC. Protein product: CAISGGTEQYF.